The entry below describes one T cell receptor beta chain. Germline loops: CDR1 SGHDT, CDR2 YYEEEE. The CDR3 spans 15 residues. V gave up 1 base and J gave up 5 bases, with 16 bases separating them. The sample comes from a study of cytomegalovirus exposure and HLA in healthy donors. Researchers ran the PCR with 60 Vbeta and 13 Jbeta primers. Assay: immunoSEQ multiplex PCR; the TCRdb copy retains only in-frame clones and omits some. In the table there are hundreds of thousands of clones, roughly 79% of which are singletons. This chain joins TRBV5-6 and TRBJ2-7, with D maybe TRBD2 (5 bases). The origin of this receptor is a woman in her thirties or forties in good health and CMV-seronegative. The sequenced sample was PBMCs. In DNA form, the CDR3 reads TGTGCCAGCAGCTTGATTAGCGACGGGTATCACGAGCAGTACTTC. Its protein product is CASSLISDGYHEQYF.